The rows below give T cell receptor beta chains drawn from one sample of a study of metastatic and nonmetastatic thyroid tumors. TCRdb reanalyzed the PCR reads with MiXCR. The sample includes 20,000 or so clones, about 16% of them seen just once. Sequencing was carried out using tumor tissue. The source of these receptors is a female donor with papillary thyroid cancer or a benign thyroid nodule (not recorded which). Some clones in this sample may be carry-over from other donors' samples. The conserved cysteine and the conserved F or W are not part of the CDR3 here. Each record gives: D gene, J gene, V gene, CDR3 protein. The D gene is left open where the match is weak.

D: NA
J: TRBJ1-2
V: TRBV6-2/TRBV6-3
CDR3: ASRATGRYGYT

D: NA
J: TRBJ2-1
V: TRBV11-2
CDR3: ASSLDHGPYNEQF

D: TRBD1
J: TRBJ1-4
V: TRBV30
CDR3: AWTGQGADSEKLF

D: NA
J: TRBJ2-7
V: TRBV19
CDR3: ASSLRISYEHY

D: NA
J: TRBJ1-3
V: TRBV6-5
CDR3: ASSYAGAEPGNTIY

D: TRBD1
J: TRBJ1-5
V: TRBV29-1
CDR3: SSSTGANQPQH

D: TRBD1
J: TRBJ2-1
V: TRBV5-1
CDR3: ASSPWTGSGNEQF

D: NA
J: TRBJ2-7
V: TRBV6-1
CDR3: ASTIYSGTYEQY

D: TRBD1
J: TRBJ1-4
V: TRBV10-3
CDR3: AISVGDRGARNEKLF

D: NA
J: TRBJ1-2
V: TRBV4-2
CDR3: ASSQDPAIVGGAGNGYT

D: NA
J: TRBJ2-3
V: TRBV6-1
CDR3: ASSRRTVLTDTQY

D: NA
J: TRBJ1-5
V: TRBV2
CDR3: ASKQEHSNQPQH

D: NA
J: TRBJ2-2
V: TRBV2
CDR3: SSIRDTNTGELF

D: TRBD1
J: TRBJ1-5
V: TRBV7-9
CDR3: ASSRQGDQPQH

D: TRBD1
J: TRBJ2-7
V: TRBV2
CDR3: ASRRTGELVEHY

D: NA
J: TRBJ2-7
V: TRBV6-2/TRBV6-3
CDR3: ASSPRGRGSYEQY

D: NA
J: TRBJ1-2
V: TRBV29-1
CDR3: SVVKGLGYGYT

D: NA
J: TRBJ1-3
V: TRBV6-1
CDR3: ASMGHGNTIY

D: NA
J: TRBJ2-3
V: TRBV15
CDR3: ATSRTGTSTDTQY

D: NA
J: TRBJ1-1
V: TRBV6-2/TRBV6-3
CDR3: ASSYSPPFTEAF

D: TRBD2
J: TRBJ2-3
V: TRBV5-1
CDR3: ASSLGASGTSTDTQY

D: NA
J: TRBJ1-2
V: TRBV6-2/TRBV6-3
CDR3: TSTPDRSARGYT

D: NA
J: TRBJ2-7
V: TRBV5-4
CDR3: ASRTPDGEQY

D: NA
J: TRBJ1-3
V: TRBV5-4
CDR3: ASSFVRGQLSGNAIY

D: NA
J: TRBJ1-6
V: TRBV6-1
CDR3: ASNPGDHNSPLH

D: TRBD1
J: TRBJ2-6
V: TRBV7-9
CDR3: ASSLTTGWANVLT

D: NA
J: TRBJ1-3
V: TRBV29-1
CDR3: SVEGPARSGNTIY

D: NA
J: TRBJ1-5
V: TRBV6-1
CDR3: ASISQYSNQPQH

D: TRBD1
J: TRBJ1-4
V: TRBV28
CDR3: ASSPTRDSGKLF

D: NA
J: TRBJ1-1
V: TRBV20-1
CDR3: SARVEYGTEAF

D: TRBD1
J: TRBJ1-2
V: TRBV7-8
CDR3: ASIPRTGGGCYT

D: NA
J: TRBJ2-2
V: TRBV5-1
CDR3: ASNPGANTLELF

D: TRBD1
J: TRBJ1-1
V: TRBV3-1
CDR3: GSRRGRTEAF

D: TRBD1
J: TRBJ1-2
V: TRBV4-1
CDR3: ASSQDMGTGCAVCYT

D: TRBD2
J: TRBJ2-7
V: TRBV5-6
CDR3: ASSFPVGLAGGRVQY

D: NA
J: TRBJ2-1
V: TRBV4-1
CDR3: ASSQVGEGRGTPNEQF

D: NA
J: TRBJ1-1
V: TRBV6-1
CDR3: ASSLAGNTEAF

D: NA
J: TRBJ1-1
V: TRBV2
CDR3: VTEWRMNTEAF

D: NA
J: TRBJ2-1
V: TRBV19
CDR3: ASSFGLSSYNEQF

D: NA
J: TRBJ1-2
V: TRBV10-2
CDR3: ASSDGGYGYT

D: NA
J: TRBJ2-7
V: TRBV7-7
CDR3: ASSLASGSYEQY

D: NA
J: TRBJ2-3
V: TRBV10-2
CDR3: ASSGTRGLSHTDTQY

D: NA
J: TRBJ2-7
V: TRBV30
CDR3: ASGMGEQY

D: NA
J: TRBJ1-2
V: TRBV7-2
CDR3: ASSQAVYGYT

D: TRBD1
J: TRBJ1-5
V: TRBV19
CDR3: ASSRSTGGPSLSNQPQH

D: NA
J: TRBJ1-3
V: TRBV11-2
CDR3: ASSGSPGNTIY

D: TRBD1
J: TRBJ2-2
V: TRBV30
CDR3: AWKGTGALTGELF

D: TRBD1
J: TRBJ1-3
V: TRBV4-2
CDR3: ASSQEDRAGNTIY

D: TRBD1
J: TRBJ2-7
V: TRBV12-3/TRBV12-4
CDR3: ASSLGQGYEQY

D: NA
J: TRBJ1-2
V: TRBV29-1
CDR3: SVEGGDGSINYGYT

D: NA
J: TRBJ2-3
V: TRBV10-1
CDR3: ASSGTFEPTDTQY

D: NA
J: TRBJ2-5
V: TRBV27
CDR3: ASSHRMETQY

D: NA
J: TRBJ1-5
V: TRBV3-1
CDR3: ASSQGGRSNQPQH

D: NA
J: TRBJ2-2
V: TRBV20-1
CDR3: SARDWSGGADTVELF

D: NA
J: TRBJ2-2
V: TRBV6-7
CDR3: ASRGTVTPGELF

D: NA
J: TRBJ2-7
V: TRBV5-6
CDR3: ASSAIYSYEQY

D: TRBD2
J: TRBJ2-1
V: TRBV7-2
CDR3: ASSLGGGAQF